The 25 T cell receptor beta chains below were found in one sample sequenced in a study of T cells after yellow fever vaccination. Via MiXCR, TCRdb re-called the 5' RACE reads, giving one row per CDR3 protein. The table lists a few hundred thousand distinct CDR3 sequences, roughly a sixth of them singletons. The source was PBMCs, collected before the yellow fever booster vaccination. The receptors shown here come from a man between 18 and 29 years old who received the YFV17D yellow fever vaccine.

The gene calls are TRBV7-2 and TRBJ2-3; 11 bases agree with TRBD2. CDR1 is SGHTA, CDR2 FQGNSA, per germline. V shed 3 bases and J 5 bases; nucleotides not matched to a gene: 7. This CDR3 is 16 amino acids long. The CDR3 region has the DNA TGTGCCAGCAGCTTCTTAGCGGGGGGGCGGGGAGATACGCAGTATTTT. Its protein product is CASSFLAGGRGDTQYF.

The chain recombines TRBV27 with TRBJ2-1, with D unresolved. Per germline, CDR1 MNHEY and CDR2 SMNVEV (reference sequence). This CDR3 spans 12 amino acids. Trimming took off 6 bases at V and 11 bases at J, with 14 bases between the two ends. The CDR3 here is CASRSVPSQQFF. The DNA for the CDR3 is TGTGCCAGCAGGTCGGTCCCTTCCCAGCAGTTCTTC.

This clonotype was counted only a few times. The rearrangement uses TRBV6-5 and TRBJ2-5; the D gene is possibly TRBD2 (6 bases). Germline V CDR1 and CDR2: MNHEY, SVGAGI. This CDR3 has 14 residues. V lost 6 bases and J lost 7, with 18 bases in between. DNA for the CDR3: TGTGCCAGCAGCCCCTGGAGGGTACAGTGGACCCAGTACTTC. Amino acids: CASSPWRVQWTQYF.

This clonotype was detected once. This clone may be a read error of a much larger clone one base away. V usage is TRBV5-1 and J usage is TRBJ2-1; no definite D call. CDR1 SGHRS and CDR2 YFSETQ come from the germline V gene. V was shortened by 1 base and J by 0 bases, with 23 bases between the two germline ends. The CDR3 totals 20 residues. The CDR3 DNA reads as TGCGCCAGCAGCTTGCCCGCATTGATCTCCACGGATGACTCCTACAATGAGCAGTTCTTC. Protein: CASSLPALISTDDSYNEQFF.

V and J are TRBV29-1 and TRBJ1-2; no definite D call. The V gene lost 4 bases and the J gene lost 4 bases, with 10 bases spanning the gap. Germline CDR1 and CDR2: SQVTM and ANQGSEA. The CDR3 is 12 amino acids. This chain's CDR3 is CSVGAAGYGYTF. CDR3 sequence (DNA): TGCAGCGTTGGGGCCGCCGGCTATGGCTACACCTTC. Full variable domain (rest looked up from reference TRBV29-1 and TRBJ1-2): SAVISQKPSRDICQRGTSLTIQCQVDSQVTMMFWYRQQPGQSLTLIATANQGSEATYESGFVIDKFPISRPNLTFSTLTVSNMSPEDSSIYLCSVGAAGYGYTFGSGTRLTVV.

This chain joins TRBV28 and TRBJ2-5; TRBD2 aligns across 9 bases. CDR1 and CDR2 (germline): MDHEN, SYDVKM. There are 15 residues in the CDR3. Germline trimming cut 8 bases from V and 2 bases from J; bases unmatched to any gene: 9. Written as DNA, the CDR3 is TGTGCCAGCCGCGGGGCGAGCGGGGGGCAAGAGACCCAGTACTTC. This codes for CASRGASGGQETQYF.

The gene calls are TRBV6-5 and TRBJ1-3; 7 bases line up with TRBD1. Germline trimming cut 11 bases from V and 5 bases from J; bases unmatched to any gene: 12. The CDR3 has 14 residues. Germline V gene data show CDR1 as MNHEY and CDR2 as SVGAGI. The CDR3 nucleotides read TGTGCCTCCGGGACAGCTCTCCCGAGAAACACCATATATTTT. Encoded protein: CASGTALPRNTIYF.

There are a few counts of this clonotype. The rearrangement uses TRBV10-3 and TRBJ2-7, with D perhaps being TRBD1 or TRBD2 (6 bases each). Looked up from germline, CDR1 is ENHRY and CDR2 is SYGVKD. This CDR3 spans 13 amino acids. The V gene lost 2 bases and the J gene lost 6 bases, with 11 bases spanning the gap. CDR3: CAISEIQGGEQYV. CDR3 nucleotide sequence: TGTGCCATCAGTGAGATACAGGGAGGCGAGCAGTACGTC.

The chain combines TRBV18 with TRBJ2-5, with D possibly TRBD2 on 5 matching bases. V was shortened by 6 bases and J by 1 base, with 9 bases between the two germline ends. From germline, CDR1 is KGHSH and CDR2 LQKENI. CDR3 length: 13 amino acids. CDR3 loop: CASSGLIQETQYF. CDR3 coding DNA: TGTGCCAGCTCCGGACTGATCCAAGAGACCCAGTACTTC. The full variable domain, in which reference TRBV18 and TRBJ2-5 provide the parts outside the CDR3, is NAGVMQNPRHLVRRRGQEARLRCSPMKGHSHVYWYRQLPEEGLKFMVYLQKENIIDESGMPKERFSAEFPKEGPSILRIQQVVRGDSAAYFCASSGLIQETQYFGPGTRLLVL.

In its sample, this clonotype was seen a few times. The chain joins TRBV9 to TRBJ2-1, with 8 bases aligning to TRBD2. Trimming at V came to 2 bases and at J to 5 bases, leaving 3 bases not matched to a gene. The CDR3 totals 14 residues. CDR1 and CDR2 (germline): SGDLS, YYNGEE. CDR3 in DNA: TGTGCCAGCAGCGTGGGACTAGACGACAATGAGCAGTTCTTC. This sequence encodes CASSVGLDDNEQFF.

This chain joins TRBV7-9 and TRBJ1-1; D remains ambiguous. This CDR3 is 13 amino acids long. The V end lost 4 bases, the J end lost 11 bases, and 17 bases lay between the germline ends. The germline V gene has CDR1 SEHNR and CDR2 FQNEAQ (reference sequence). CDR3 nucleotide sequence: TGTGCCAGCAGCTCCGTAGGCAGCGGTAGGGCTTTCTTT. Protein sequence: CASSSVGSGRAFF.

CDR3 protein: CSARVSSGRDTQYF. CDR3 bases: TGCAGTGCTAGAGTTAGCTCCGGGAGAGATACGCAGTATTTT. The rearrangement links TRBV20-1 to TRBJ2-3; the D gene is possibly TRBD2 (6 bases). V lost 1 base and J 5 bases, leaving 13 bases between the germline ends. Germline V gene lookup returns CDR1 DFQATT and CDR2 SNEGSKA (reference sequence). The CDR3 totals 14 residues.

The rearrangement uses TRBV12-3 or TRBV12-4 and TRBJ1-2, with D uncertain. The CDR3 length is 13 residues. Deletions cut 0 bases from V and 6 bases from J, with 8 bases between. The CDR3 protein is CASSLAFPDGYTF. In DNA, the CDR3 is TGTGCCAGCAGTTTAGCTTTCCCCGATGGCTACACCTTC.

The gene calls are TRBV11-2 and TRBJ1-1; 11 bases line up with TRBD1. V lost 6 bases to trimming and J lost 9 bases; unmatched junction nucleotides: 12. This CDR3 is built from 15 residues. Per the germline V gene, CDR1 is SGHAT and CDR2 is FQNNGV. The CDR3 reads CASRPSDRGLIKAFF. CDR3 sequence (DNA): TGTGCCAGCAGACCGTCGGACAGGGGGCTTATAAAAGCTTTCTTT. Complete variable domain (other parts from reference TRBV11-2 and TRBJ1-1): EAGVAQSPRYKIIEKRQSVAFWCNPISGHATLYWYQQILGQGPKLLIQFQNNGVVDDSQLPKDRFSAERLKGVDSTLKIQPAKLEDSAVYLCASRPSDRGLIKAFFGQGTRLTVV.

The sample holds many counts of this clonotype. The gene calls are TRBV29-1 and TRBJ2-3; D possibly corresponds to TRBD1 (6 bases). The CDR3 contains 15 residues. CDR1 and CDR2 from the germline V gene are SQVTM and ANQGSEA. Trimming left V 6 bases short and J 1 base short, with 17 bases between. The DNA for the CDR3 is TGCAGCGTCACGGGGCAGGGGCCTGGCACAGATACGCAGTATTTT. Translating it yields CSVTGQGPGTDTQYF.

This clonotype was counted many times. The chain has TRBV6-6 and TRBJ1-1; maybe TRBD1 (6 bases). The CDR3 covers 13 residues. Germline V gene lookup returns CDR1 MNHNY and CDR2 SVGAGI (reference sequence). V shed 0 bases and J shed 5 bases, with 7 bases lying between them. CDR3: CASSYSQGTEAFF. The CDR3 nucleotides are TGTGCCAGCAGTTACTCCCAGGGGACTGAAGCTTTCTTT.

This clonotype was seen more than once but under ten times. This chain links TRBV4-3 with TRBJ2-1; 9 bases line up with TRBD2. CDR3 length: 17 residues. The germline V gene encodes CDR1 LGHNA and CDR2 YSLEER. Trimming cost V 0 bases and J 4 bases; bases outside gene matches: 7. The CDR3 nucleotides are TGCGCCAGCAGCCAAGATTTAACTCTAGCGGGGTACAATGAGCAGTTCTTC. Translation gives CASSQDLTLAGYNEQFF.

V is TRBV6-5 and J is TRBJ1-5; D is unresolved. Germline loops: CDR1 MNHEY, CDR2 SVGAGI. The CDR3 spans 14 residues. V was shortened by 6 bases and J by 11 bases, with 20 bases between the two germline ends. This CDR3 is CASSRTQAFKAQHF. For the CDR3, the DNA is TGTGCCAGCAGCCGTACGCAGGCGTTTAAGGCCCAGCATTTT.

This clonotype was seen ten or more times. This chain connects TRBV12-3 or TRBV12-4 to TRBJ1-2; 9 bases fit TRBD1. Trimming took 6 bases from V and 8 from J; bases not matched to a gene: 7. The CDR3 spans 13 residues. The CDR3 region has the DNA TGTGCCAGCAGGCCGGGACAGGGATCGGGCTACACCTTC. Translation: CASRPGQGSGYTF.

The chain employs TRBV6-6 and TRBJ1-4; D might be TRBD1 (6 bases). The V and J ends lost 7 bases and 0 bases respectively, with 15 bases between them. Per germline, CDR1 MNHNY and CDR2 SVGAGI (reference sequence). CDR3 length: 16 residues. Here the CDR3 reads CASTAGAAPTNEKLFF. The DNA of the CDR3 is TGTGCCAGCACCGCAGGGGCAGCCCCAACTAATGAAAAACTGTTTTTT.

This clonotype has just a few counts. This chain connects TRBV27 to TRBJ2-3, with 11 bases identical to TRBD1. The J segment lost 3 bases and the V segment lost 7 bases, leaving 9 bases of the junction unmatched. Germline V gives CDR1 MNHEY, CDR2 SMNVEV (reference sequence). This CDR3 has 16 residues. The CDR3 protein is CASIERTGGRTDTQYF. CDR3 DNA sequence: TGTGCCAGCATCGAAAGGACAGGGGGCAGGACAGATACGCAGTATTTT.

The chain employs TRBV19 and TRBJ1-6, with D possibly matching TRBD1 (5 bases). The CDR3 totals 15 residues. Germline V gene sequence: CDR1 LNHDA, CDR2 SQIVND (reference sequence). V was cut by 6 bases and J by 10 bases, with 19 bases left in between. The CDR3 nucleotides read TGTGCCAGTAGCCCGGGGCGTCTAGCGGGGTCACCCCTCCACTTT. This codes for CASSPGRLAGSPLHF. Based on the CDR3 plus reference TRBV19 and TRBJ1-6, the full variable domain is DGGITQSPKYLFRKEGQNVTLSCEQNLNHDAMYWYRQDPGQGLRLIYYSQIVNDFQKGDIAEGYSVSREKKESFPLTVTSAQKNPTAFYLCASSPGRLAGSPLHFGNGTRLTVT.

This rearrangement joins TRBV11-2 to TRBJ1-1, with D uncertain. The CDR3 has 12 amino acids. V was pared by 5 bases and J by 4 bases, with 8 bases between. Germline values: CDR1 SGHAT, CDR2 FQNNGV. CDR3 sequence reads: CASSLRPTEAFF. The CDR3 DNA reads TGTGCCAGCAGCCTCCGCCCCACTGAAGCTTTCTTT.

V gene TRBV6-5 combines with J gene TRBJ1-1; D is unresolved. The length of the CDR3 is 13 residues. Per the germline V gene, CDR1 is MNHEY and CDR2 is SVGAGI. Trimming removed 2 bases at V and 2 bases at J, with 6 bases between. The CDR3 DNA reads as TGTGCCAGCAGTTACAATGGAAACACTGAAGCTTTCTTT. Its translation is CASSYNGNTEAFF.

The CDR3 DNA follows: TGTGCCACCAGCAGTGCCTCTTTCACCGATACGCAGTATTTT. It codes for CATSSASFTDTQYF. V is TRBV15 and J is TRBJ2-3; D ambiguous. Germline values: CDR1 LNHNV, CDR2 YYDKDF (reference sequence). The CDR3 spans 14 residues. V dropped 3 bases and J dropped 6 bases, with 13 bases sitting between them.